Here is one TCR beta chain with its context. In the authors' methods: Estimates of nucleated cell counts were drawn from the amplification of reference gene primers. The protocol was immunoSEQ multiplex PCR, while the TCRdb copy is restricted to in-frame clones and leaves out a portion. That table furnishes V, J and clone size, whereas the DNA furnished D and trimming. The sample has 300,000 to 400,000 clones, about 86% seen once. The source of the sample is a study of blood T cell repertoires in COVID-19. Looking at the study overall: Sites in the United States, Italy and Spain provided acute and convalescent COVID-19 samples. From T cells, B-cell-depleted T cells, or PBMCs came the material, which was cDNA or gDNA.

Clinical history reported by participants formed the basis on which cohorts were assigned. V was pared by 4 bases and J by 3 bases, with 16 bases between. Germline CDR1 and CDR2: MNHEY and SVGAGI. The CDR3 is made up of 15 amino acids. The clonotype originates from a woman in her thirties or forties with acute COVID-19. Sample: PBMCs or T cells enriched from blood (not recorded which). V and J are TRBV6-5 and TRBJ2-7; D perhaps matches TRBD1 (6 bases). The CDR3 loop reads CASSLVTGLFYEQYF. The CDR3 bases are TGTGCCAGCAGTTTGGTGACAGGTTTATTCTACGAGCAGTACTTC.